These T cell receptor beta chains were read from a single sample in a study of T cells in localized non-small cell lung cancer. Produced via immunoSEQ multiplex PCR; TCRdb's table is partial and in-frame only. This table has 25,000 to 30,000 clones, around 93% appearing once. The specimen comprised peripheral blood mononuclear cells, sampled before any cancer treatment. The receptors shown here come from a woman aged 40-75 years with stage III lung adenocarcinoma. Both conserved end residues are part of each CDR3. Fields, in order: clone size, D gene, J gene, CDR3 length, V gene, CDR3 protein, CDR3 DNA. A D gene is named only where the DNA matches it firmly. The listing skips clone size in some rows; elsewhere it reads once, few, many or a size class.

few,TRBD1,TRBJ1-1,14,TRBV5-1,CASTSSGTATEAFF,TGCGCCAGCACATCATCCGGGACAGCAACTGAAGCTTTCTTT
-,-,TRBJ2-7,16,TRBV5-5,CASSWISGGTSYEQYF,TGTGCCAGCAGCTGGATCAGTGGGGGGACCTCCTACGAGCAGTACTTC
-,-,TRBJ1-5,14,TRBV6-1,CASRAGRSNQPQHF,TGTGCCAGCAGGGCAGGGAGGAGCAATCAGCCCCAGCATTTT
-,TRBD2,TRBJ2-3,15,TRBV30,CAWSVGSGRLDTQYF,TGTGCCTGGAGTGTCGGGAGCGGGAGGTTGGATACGCAGTATTTT
-,-,TRBJ1-5,15,TRBV18,CASSQNRVGNQPQHF,TGTGCCAGCTCACAAAACAGGGTTGGCAATCAGCCCCAGCATTTT
-,TRBD1,TRBJ2-7,14,TRBV27,CASNKDRGIDEQYF,TGTGCCAGCAACAAAGACAGGGGCATTGACGAGCAGTACTTC
-,-,TRBJ1-1,16,TRBV5-1,CASSLGGTASDTEAFF,TGCGCCAGCAGCTTGGGGGGCACCGCATCAGACACTGAAGCTTTCTTT
-,-,TRBJ2-7,15,TRBV5-4,CASSQDLAPQYEQYF,TGTGCCAGCAGCCAAGATCTAGCGCCTCAATACGAGCAGTACTTC
-,TRBD1,TRBJ2-7,14,TRBV28,CASSPWDRVYEQYF,TGTGCCAGCAGTCCCTGGGACAGGGTTTACGAGCAGTACTTC
-,TRBD2,TRBJ2-5,16,TRBV7-9,CASSLALGGSEETQYF,TGTGCCAGCAGCTTAGCGCTGGGCGGGAGCGAAGAGACCCAGTACTTC
-,-,TRBJ2-1,14,TRBV27,CASHFGDSYNEQFF,TGTGCCAGCCACTTCGGGGACTCCTACAATGAGCAGTTCTTC
-,-,TRBJ2-3,15,TRBV4-1,CASSRSGAGTDTQYF,TGCGCCAGCAGCCGTAGCGGAGCCGGCACAGATACGCAGTATTTT
-,TRBD1,TRBJ2-2,16,TRBV4-3,CASSQSGTANTGELFF,TGCGCCAGCAGCCAATCCGGGACAGCGAACACCGGGGAGCTGTTTTTT
-,-,TRBJ1-1,15,TRBV4-3,CASSYSRSLNTEAFF,TGCGCCAGCAGCTACTCACGATCCCTGAACACTGAAGCTTTCTTT
-,-,TRBJ1-4,17,TRBV21-1,CASSILEGPRSNEKLFF,TGTGCCAGCAGCATTCTGGAAGGGCCCCGCAGTAATGAAAAACTGTTTTTT